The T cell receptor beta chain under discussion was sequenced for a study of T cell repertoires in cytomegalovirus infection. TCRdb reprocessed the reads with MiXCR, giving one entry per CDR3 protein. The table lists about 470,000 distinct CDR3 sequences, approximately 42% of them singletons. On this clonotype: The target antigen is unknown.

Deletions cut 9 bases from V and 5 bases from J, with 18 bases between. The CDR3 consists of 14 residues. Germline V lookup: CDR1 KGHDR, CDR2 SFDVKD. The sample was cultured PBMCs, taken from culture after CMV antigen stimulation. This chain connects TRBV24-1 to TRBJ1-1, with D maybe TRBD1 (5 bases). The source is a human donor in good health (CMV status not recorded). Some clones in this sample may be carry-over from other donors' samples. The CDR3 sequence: CATLLEGRGTEAFF. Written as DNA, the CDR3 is TGTGCCACCCTCCTCGAGGGGCGCGGGACTGAAGCTTTCTTT.